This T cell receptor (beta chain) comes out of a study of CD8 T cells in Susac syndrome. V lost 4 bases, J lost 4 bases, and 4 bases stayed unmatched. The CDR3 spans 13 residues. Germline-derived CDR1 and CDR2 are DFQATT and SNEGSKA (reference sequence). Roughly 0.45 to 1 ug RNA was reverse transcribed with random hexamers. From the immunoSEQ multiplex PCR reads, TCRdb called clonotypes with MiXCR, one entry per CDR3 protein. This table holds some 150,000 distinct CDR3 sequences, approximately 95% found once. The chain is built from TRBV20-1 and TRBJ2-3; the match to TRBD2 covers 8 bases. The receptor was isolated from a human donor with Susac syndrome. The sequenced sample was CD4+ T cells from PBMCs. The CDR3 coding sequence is TGCAGTGCTAAAAGCGGGGGTGCAGATACGCAGTATTTT. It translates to CSAKSGGADTQYF.